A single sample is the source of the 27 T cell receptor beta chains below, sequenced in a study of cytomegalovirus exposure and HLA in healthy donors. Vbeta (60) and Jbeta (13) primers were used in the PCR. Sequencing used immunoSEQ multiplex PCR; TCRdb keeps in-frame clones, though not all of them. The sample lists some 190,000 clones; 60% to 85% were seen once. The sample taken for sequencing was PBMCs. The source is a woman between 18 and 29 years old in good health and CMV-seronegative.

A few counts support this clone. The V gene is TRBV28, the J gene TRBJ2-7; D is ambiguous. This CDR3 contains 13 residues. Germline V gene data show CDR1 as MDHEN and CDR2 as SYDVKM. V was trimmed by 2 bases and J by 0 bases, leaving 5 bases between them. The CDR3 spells CASSLSDSYEQYF. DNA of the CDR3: TGTGCCAGCAGTTTAAGCGACTCCTACGAGCAGTACTTC.

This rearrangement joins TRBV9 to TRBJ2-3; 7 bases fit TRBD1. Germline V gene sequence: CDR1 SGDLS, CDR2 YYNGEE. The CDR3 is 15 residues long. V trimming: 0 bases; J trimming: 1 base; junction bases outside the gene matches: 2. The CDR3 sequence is CASSVAGTGTDTQYF. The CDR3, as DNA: TGTGCCAGCAGCGTAGCAGGGACAGGCACAGATACGCAGTATTTT. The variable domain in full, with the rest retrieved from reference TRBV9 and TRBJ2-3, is DSGVTQTPKHLITATGQRVTLRCSPRSGDLSVYWYQQSLDQGLQFLIQYYNGEERAKGNILERFSAQQFPDLHSELNLSSLELGDSALYFCASSVAGTGTDTQYFGPGTRLTVL.

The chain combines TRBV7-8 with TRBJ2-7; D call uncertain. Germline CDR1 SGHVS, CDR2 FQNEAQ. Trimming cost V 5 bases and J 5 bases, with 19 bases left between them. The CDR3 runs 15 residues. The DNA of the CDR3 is TGTGCCAGCAGCCCCCTCGAGCTTGGCGGCGACGAGCAGTACTTC. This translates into CASSPLELGGDEQYF.

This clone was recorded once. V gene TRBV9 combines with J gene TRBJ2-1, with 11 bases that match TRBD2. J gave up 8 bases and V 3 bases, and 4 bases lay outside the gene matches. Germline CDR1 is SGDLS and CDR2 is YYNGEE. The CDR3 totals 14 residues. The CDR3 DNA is TGTGCCAGCAGCGCTACTAGCGGGAGTTATGAGCAGTTCTTC. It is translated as CASSATSGSYEQFF.

DNA for the CDR3: TGTGCCATCAGATCGGGACAGGGGTCCTACGAGCAGTACTTC. Encoded protein: CAIRSGQGSYEQYF. The chain uses TRBV10-3 and TRBJ2-7; 10 bases map to TRBD1. CDR3 length equals 14 residues. The trim removed 6 bases at V and 1 base at J, leaving 3 bases unmatched. In germline, CDR1 is ENHRY, CDR2 SYGVKD.

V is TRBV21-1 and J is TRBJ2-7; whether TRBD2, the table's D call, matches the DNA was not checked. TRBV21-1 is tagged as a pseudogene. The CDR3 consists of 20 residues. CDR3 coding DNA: TGTGCCAGCAGCCCTTCCTTAGTGTGGGGGGGTCGACCCCTCTCCTACGAGCAGTACTTC. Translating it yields CASSPSLVWGGRPLSYEQYF.

CDR3 coding DNA: TGTGCCTGGAGTGTAGGACTAGCGATGGAGCAGTACTTC. The encoded protein is CAWSVGLAMEQYF. The chain employs TRBV30 and TRBJ2-7; TRBD2 aligns across 9 bases. Unmatched junction bases numbered 4, after V lost 0 bases and J lost 7 bases. The CDR3 runs to 13 residues. Germline-derived CDR1 and CDR2 are GTSNPN and SVGIG (reference sequence).

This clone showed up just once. The CDR3 protein is CASSIGAGASYEQYF. As DNA, the CDR3 is TGTGCCAGTAGTATAGGAGCGGGAGCTTCCTACGAGCAGTACTTC. The chain joins TRBV19 to TRBJ2-7; 8 bases agree with TRBD2. Germline V lookup: CDR1 LNHDA, CDR2 SQIVND (reference sequence). Trimming took 1 base from V and 1 from J; bases not matched to a gene: 3. CDR3 length: 15 residues. Combining the CDR3 with reference TRBV19 and TRBJ2-7 gives the whole variable domain DGGITQSPKYLFRKEGQNVTLSCEQNLNHDAMYWYRQDPGQGLRLIYYSQIVNDFQKGDIAEGYSVSREKKESFPLTVTSAQKNPTAFYLCASSIGAGASYEQYFGPGTRLTVT.

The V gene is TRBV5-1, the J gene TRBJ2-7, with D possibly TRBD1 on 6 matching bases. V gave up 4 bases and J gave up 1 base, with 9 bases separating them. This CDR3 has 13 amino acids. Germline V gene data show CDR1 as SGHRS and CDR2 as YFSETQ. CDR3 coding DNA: TGCGCCAGCAGCATAGACAGGTCCTACGAGCAGTACTTC. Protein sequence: CASSIDRSYEQYF.

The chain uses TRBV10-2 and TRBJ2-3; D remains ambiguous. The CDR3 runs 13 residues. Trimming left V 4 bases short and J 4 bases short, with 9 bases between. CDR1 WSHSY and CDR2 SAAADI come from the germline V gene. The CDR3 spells CASSVLGADTQYF. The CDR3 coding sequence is TGCGCCAGCAGTGTTCTAGGCGCAGATACGCAGTATTTT.

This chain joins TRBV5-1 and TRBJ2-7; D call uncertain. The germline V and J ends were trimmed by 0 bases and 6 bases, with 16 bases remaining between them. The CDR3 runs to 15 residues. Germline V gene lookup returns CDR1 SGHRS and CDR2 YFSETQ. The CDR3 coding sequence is TGCGCCAGCAGCTTGGTTGCACAACCCGCTTCCGAGCAGTACTTC. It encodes CASSLVAQPASEQYF. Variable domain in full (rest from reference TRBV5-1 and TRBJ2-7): KAGVTQTPRYLIKTRGQQVTLSCSPISGHRSVSWYQQTPGQGLQFLFEYFSETQRNKGNFPGRFSGRQFSNSRSEMNVSTLELGDSALYLCASSLVAQPASEQYFGPGTRLTVT.

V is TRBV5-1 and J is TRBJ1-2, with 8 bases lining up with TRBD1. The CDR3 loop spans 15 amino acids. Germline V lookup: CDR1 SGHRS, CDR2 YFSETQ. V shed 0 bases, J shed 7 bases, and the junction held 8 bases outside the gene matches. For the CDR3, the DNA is TGCGCCAGCAGCTTGGACCCAGGGGGCCGGAGTGGCTACACCTTC. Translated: CASSLDPGGRSGYTF.

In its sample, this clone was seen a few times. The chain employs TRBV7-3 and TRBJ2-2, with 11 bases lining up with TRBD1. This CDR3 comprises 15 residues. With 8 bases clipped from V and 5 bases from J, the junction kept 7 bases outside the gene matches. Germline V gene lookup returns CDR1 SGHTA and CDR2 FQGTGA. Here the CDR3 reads CASGQGARRTGELFF. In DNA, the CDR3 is TGTGCCAGCGGACAGGGGGCGCGTCGAACCGGGGAGCTGTTTTTT.

The CDR3 DNA reads as TGTGCCAGCAGCTTAGACAGCGGAACTGAAAAACTGTTTTTT. Protein sequence: CASSLDSGTEKLFF. This chain connects TRBV7-2 to TRBJ1-4; D not certain. From germline, CDR1 is SGHTA and CDR2 FQGNSA. Trimming shortened V by 1 base and J by 7 bases, and 10 bases separated the two germline ends. This CDR3 is 14 amino acids long.

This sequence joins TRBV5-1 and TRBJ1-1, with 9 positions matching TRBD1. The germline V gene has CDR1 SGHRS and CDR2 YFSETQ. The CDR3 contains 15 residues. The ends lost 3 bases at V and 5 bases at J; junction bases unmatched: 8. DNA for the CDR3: TGCGCCAGCAGCTCCGGGACAGGGAGGGGAACTGAAGCTTTCTTT. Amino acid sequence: CASSSGTGRGTEAFF. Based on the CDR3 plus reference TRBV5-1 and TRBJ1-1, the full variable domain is KAGVTQTPRYLIKTRGQQVTLSCSPISGHRSVSWYQQTPGQGLQFLFEYFSETQRNKGNFPGRFSGRQFSNSRSEMNVSTLELGDSALYLCASSSGTGRGTEAFFGQGTRLTVV.

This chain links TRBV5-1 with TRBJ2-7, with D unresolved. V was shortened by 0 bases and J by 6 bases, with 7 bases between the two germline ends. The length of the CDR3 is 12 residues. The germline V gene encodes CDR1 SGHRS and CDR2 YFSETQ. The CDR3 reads CASSLDAVEQYF. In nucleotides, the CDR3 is TGCGCCAGCAGCTTGGATGCGGTCGAGCAGTACTTC.

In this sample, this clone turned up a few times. The CDR3 nucleotides read TGTGCCAGCAGCTTGGGTAGCGGGAGAGGGACAGATACGCAGTATTTT. This encodes CASSLGSGRGTDTQYF. J is TRBJ2-3 and V is TRBV5-8, with TRBD2 matching over 9 bases. CDR1 and CDR2 from the germline V gene are SGHTS and YDEGEE. Trimming removed 0 bases from V and 3 bases from J; junction bases left unmatched: 5. The CDR3 length is 16 residues.

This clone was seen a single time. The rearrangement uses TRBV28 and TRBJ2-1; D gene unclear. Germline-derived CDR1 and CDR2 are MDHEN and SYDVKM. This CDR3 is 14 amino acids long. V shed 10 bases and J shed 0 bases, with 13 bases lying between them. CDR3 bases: TGTGCCACTTTCAAACAGAGCTCCTACAATGAGCAGTTCTTC. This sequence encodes CATFKQSSYNEQFF.

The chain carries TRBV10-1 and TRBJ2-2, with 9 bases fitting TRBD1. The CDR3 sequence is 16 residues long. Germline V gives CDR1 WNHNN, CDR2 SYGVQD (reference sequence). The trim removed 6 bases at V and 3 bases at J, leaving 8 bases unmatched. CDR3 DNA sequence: TGCGCCAGCAGGATGGACAGGGGAAGTTACACCGGGGAGCTGTTTTTT. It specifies CASRMDRGSYTGELFF.

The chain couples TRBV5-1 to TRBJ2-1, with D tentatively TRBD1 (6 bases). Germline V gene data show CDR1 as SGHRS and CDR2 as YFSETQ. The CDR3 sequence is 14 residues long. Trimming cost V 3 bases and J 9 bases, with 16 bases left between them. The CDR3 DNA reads TGCGCCAGCAGCTGGGGACATTTTGAGGCTGAGCAGTTCTTC. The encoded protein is CASSWGHFEAEQFF.

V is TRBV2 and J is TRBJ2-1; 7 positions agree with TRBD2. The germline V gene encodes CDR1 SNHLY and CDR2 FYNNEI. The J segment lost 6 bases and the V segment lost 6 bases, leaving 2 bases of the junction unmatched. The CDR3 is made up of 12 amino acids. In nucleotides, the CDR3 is TGTGCCAGCAGCTGGACTAGCAATGAGCAGTTCTTC. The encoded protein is CASSWTSNEQFF.

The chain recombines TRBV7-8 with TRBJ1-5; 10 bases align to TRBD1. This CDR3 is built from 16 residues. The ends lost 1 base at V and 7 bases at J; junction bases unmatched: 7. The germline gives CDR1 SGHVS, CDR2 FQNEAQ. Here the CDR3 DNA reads TGTGCCAGCAGCTTAGGGGACAGGGGTCAGGGACAGCCCCAGCATTTT. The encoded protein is CASSLGDRGQGQPQHF.

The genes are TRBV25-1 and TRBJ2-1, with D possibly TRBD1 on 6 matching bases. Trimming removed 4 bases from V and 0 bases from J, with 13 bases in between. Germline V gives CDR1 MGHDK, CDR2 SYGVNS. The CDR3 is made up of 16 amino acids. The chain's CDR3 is CASSGNRESSYNEQFF. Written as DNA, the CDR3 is TGTGCCAGCAGTGGGAACAGGGAAAGCTCCTACAATGAGCAGTTCTTC.

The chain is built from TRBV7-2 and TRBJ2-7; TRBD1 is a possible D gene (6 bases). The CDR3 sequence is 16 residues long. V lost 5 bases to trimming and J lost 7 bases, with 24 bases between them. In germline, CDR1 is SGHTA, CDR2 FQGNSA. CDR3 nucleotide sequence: TGTGCCAGCAGCCTACCTATCCCTCAGGGGTTGGGTGAGCAGTACTTC. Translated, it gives CASSLPIPQGLGEQYF. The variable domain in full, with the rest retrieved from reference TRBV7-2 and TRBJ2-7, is GAGVSQSPSNKVTEKGKDVELRCDPISGHTALYWYRQSLGQGLEFLIYFQGNSAPDKSGLPSDRFSAERTGGSVSTLTIQRTQQEDSAVYLCASSLPIPQGLGEQYFGPGTRLTVT.

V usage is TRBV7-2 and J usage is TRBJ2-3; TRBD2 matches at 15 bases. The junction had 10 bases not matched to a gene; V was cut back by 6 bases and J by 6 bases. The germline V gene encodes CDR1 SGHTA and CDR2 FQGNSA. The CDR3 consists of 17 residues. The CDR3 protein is CASSRGTSGRMVDTQYF. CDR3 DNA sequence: TGTGCCAGCAGTCGAGGGACTAGCGGGAGGATGGTGGATACGCAGTATTTT. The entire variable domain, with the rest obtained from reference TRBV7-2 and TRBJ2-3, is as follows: GAGVSQSPSNKVTEKGKDVELRCDPISGHTALYWYRQSLGQGLEFLIYFQGNSAPDKSGLPSDRFSAERTGGSVSTLTIQRTQQEDSAVYLCASSRGTSGRMVDTQYFGPGTRLTVL.

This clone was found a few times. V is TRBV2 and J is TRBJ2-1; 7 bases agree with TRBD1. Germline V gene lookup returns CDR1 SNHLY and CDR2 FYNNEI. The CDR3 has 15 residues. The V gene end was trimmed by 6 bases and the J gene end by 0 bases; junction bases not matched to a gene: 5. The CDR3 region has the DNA TGTGCCAGCAGCCGGGGACAGAGCTCCTACAATGAGCAGTTCTTC. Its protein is CASSRGQSSYNEQFF.

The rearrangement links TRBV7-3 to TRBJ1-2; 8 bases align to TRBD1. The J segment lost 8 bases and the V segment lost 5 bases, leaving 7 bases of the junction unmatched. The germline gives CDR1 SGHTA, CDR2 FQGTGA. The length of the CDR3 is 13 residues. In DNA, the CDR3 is TGTGCCAGCAGCCCCAGGACAGGGACCGGCTACACCTTC. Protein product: CASSPRTGTGYTF.